The source of this T cell receptor beta chain is a study of blood T cell repertoires in COVID-19. Study-wide context: The study drew acute and convalescent COVID-19 samples from the United States, Italy and Spain. The cDNA or gDNA used as material had been derived from T cells, B-cell-depleted T cells, or PBMCs.

Libraries were prepared by immunoSEQ multiplex PCR; TCRdb keeps only in-frame clonotypes and omits some of them. This sample has 90,000 to 150,000 clones, with around nine tenths found just once. The sequenced sample was peripheral blood. The TCR sequence derives from a woman in her fifties or sixties with acute or convalescent COVID-19.

The CDR3 here is CASSTGGSEQFF. Here the CDR3 DNA reads TGTGCCAGCAGCACGGGGGGGAGTGAGCAGTTCTTC. The chain is built from TRBV3-1 (or the pseudogene TRBV3-2) and TRBJ2-1, with 8 bases aligning to TRBD2. The CDR3 sequence is 12 residues long. Losses at the gene ends were 5 bases for V and 9 bases for J; bases not matched to a gene: 3. Germline V CDR1 and CDR2: LGHDT, YNNKEL (reference sequence).